This T cell receptor (beta chain) was found in a study of blood T cell repertoires in COVID-19. Overall study: PBMCs, B-cell-depleted T cells, or T cells provided the cDNA or gDNA that made up the material.

Method: immunoSEQ multiplex PCR; TCRdb's copy keeps in-frame clones and lacks some. The profile shows around 500,000 clones, about 85% of them singletons. A single count supports this clone. Participant age was roughly 18 to 100 years, and participants resided in approximately 25 US areas. The germline V gene encodes CDR1 GTSNPN and CDR2 SVGIG (reference sequence). The CDR3 totals 15 residues. V shed 1 base and J shed 6 bases, with 15 bases lying between them. The chain has TRBV30 and TRBJ1-4; D perhaps matches TRBD1 (6 bases). The sequencing sample was made of PBMCs or T cells enriched from blood (not recorded which). This sequence originates from a woman aged 55-75 years who had recovered from COVID-19. CDR3 loop: CAWSGARGRDEKLFF. CDR3 sequence (DNA): TGTGCCTGGAGTGGCGCCAGGGGACGGGATGAAAAACTGTTTTTT.